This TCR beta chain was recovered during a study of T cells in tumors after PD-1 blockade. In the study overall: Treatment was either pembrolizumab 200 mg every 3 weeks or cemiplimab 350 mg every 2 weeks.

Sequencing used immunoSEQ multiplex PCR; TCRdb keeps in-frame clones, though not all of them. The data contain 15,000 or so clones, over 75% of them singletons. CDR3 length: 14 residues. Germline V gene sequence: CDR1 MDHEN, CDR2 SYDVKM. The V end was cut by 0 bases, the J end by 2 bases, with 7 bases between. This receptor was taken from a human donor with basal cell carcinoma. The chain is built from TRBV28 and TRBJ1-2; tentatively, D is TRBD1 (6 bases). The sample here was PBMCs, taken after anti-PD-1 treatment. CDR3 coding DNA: TGTGCCAGCAGTTTATGGGGGGCGAACTATGGCTACACCTTC. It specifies CASSLWGANYGYTF.